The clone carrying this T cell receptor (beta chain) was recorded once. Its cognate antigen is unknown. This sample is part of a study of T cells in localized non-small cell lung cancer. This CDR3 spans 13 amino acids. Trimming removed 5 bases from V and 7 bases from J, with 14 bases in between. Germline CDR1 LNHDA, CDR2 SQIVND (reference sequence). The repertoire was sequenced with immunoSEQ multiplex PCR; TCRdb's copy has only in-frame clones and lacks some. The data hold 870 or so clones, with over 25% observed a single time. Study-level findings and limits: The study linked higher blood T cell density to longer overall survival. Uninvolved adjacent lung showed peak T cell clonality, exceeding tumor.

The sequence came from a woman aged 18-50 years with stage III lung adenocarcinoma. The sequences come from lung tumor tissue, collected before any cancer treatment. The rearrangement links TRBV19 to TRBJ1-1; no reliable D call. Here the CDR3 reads CASSSPARNEAFF. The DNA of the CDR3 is TGTGCCAGTAGTTCGCCGGCCCGAAATGAAGCTTTCTTT.